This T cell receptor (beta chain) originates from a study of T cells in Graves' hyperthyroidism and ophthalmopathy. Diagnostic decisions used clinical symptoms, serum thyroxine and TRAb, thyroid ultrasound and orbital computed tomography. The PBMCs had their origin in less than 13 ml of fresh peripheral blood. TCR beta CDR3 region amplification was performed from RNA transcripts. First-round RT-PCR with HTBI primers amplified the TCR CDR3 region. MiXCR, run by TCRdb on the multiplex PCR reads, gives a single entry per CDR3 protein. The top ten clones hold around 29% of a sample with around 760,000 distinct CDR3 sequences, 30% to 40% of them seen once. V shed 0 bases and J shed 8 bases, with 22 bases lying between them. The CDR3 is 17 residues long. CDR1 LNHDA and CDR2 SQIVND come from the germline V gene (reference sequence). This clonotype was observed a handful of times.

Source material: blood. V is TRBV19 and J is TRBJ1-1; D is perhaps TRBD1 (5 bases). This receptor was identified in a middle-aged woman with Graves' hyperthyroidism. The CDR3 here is CASSIDPFPGGATEAFF. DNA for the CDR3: TGTGCCAGTAGTATAGATCCTTTTCCCGGGGGTGCAACCGAAGCTTTCTTT.